This T cell receptor beta chain appears in the sequencing data of a study of control samples from healthy donors and cancer patients. This table comes from immunoSEQ multiplex PCR, and its TCRdb copy is limited to in-frame clones, with some not included. The sample lists about 160,000 clones, about 90% occurring once. This CDR3 has 16 amino acids. CDR1 is KGHSH and CDR2 is LQKENI in the germline V gene. V was pared by 7 bases and J by 0 bases, with 9 bases of the junction left unmatched. The chain has TRBV18 and TRBJ2-1; 7 bases are a match to TRBD2. The source of this sequence is a man aged 30-40 years in good health. Sequencing was done on a sample of blood. CDR3 bases: TGTGCCAGCTTCGACCTCGGGGGGAGCTCCTACAATGAGCAGTTCTTC. Its protein is CASFDLGGSSYNEQFF.